This T cell receptor (beta chain) was sequenced for a study of T cells in Graves' hyperthyroidism and ophthalmopathy. What was amplified from RNA transcripts were TCR beta CDR3 regions. TCR CDR3 underwent first-round RT-PCR with the HTBI primer set. MiXCR was run by TCRdb on the multiplex PCR reads, yielding one entry per CDR3 protein. The table has about 210,000 distinct CDR3 sequences, approximately 17% seen once. V was trimmed by 1 base and J by 8 bases, leaving 14 bases between them. CDR3 length equals 15 residues. In germline, CDR1 is LGHDT, CDR2 YNNKEL (reference sequence). Points from the study as a whole: Most thyroid clonotypes expanded above 0.001 appeared in blood too.

This clonotype occurred many times. Its antigen remains unidentified. The rearrangement uses TRBV3-1 and TRBJ2-2; D is unclear. The specimen was blood. The clonotype comes from a man in his forties or fifties with Graves' hyperthyroidism. Here the CDR3 DNA reads TGTGCCAGCAGCCAAGCTCCGGACCAAGGAGGGGAGCTGTTTTTT. It yields the protein CASSQAPDQGGELFF.